The 23 T cell receptor beta chains below were found in one sample sequenced in a study of long-term antiretroviral therapy in people with HIV. The run of the v3.0 immunoSEQ assay was at survey level. The repertoire was sequenced with immunoSEQ multiplex PCR; TCRdb's copy has only in-frame clones and lacks some. The data contain about 14,000 clones, 75% to 85% of them seen just once; the ten biggest clones take up 7% to 7.5%. The sequencing here drew on unsorted PBMCs, taken 0.4 years after starting antiretroviral therapy. These receptors all stem from a young man with HIV.

The CDR3 spells CSVDRGKHTGELFF. DNA for the CDR3: TGCAGCGTTGACCGCGGGAAACACACCGGGGAGCTGTTTTTT. V is TRBV29-1 and J is TRBJ2-2; TRBD2 is a possible D gene (6 bases). V lost 3 bases to trimming and J lost 3 bases, with 11 bases between them. Germline V lookup: CDR1 SQVTM, CDR2 ANQGSEA. There are 14 residues in the CDR3.

V usage is TRBV28 and J usage is TRBJ2-7; 12 bases fit TRBD1. V shed 5 bases, J shed 2 bases, and the junction held 13 bases outside the gene matches. The CDR3 is 18 amino acids. The V gene's germline CDR1 is MDHEN and CDR2 SYDVKM. This chain's CDR3 is CASSTPRRGDRGPYEQYF. In nucleotides, the CDR3 is TGTGCCAGCAGTACTCCTCGTAGGGGGGACAGGGGGCCCTACGAGCAGTACTTC.

This chain uses TRBV11-1 with TRBJ1-1; unclear D gene. This CDR3 is 15 amino acids long. V lost 1 base, J lost 0 bases, and 9 bases lay in between. Germline V gives CDR1 SGHAT, CDR2 FQDESV (reference sequence). The CDR3 DNA follows: TGTGCCAGCAGCTTAGAAGAGACGGTGAACACTGAAGCTTTCTTT. Protein product: CASSLEETVNTEAFF.

V and J are TRBV9 and TRBJ2-2; no clear D. CDR3 length equals 14 residues. Trimming shortened V by 0 bases and J by 8 bases, and 11 bases separated the two germline ends. Germline lookup yields CDR1 SGDLS and CDR2 YYNGEE. The CDR3 nucleotides read TGTGCCAGCAGCGTAGTGCTGGGCTCGGGGGAGCTGTTTTTT. Protein sequence: CASSVVLGSGELFF.

The rearrangement links TRBV30 to TRBJ2-3; D possibly matches TRBD1 or TRBD2 (6 bases each). This CDR3 is built from 15 residues. Trimming removed 3 bases from V and 1 base from J, with 14 bases in between. Germline V lookup: CDR1 GTSNPN, CDR2 SVGIG (reference sequence). CDR3 DNA: TGTGCCTGGAGCGAGGAGGGGGGAGGCACAGATACGCAGTATTTT. Its translation is CAWSEEGGGTDTQYF.

The CDR3 coding sequence is TGCGCCAGCAGCCAAGGCCCAGTTGGGAAAGATACGCAGTATTTT. Translating gives CASSQGPVGKDTQYF. This rearrangement joins TRBV4-3 to TRBJ2-3; D is unclear. V lost 1 base and J lost 5, with 13 bases in between. Germline V gene lookup returns CDR1 LGHNA and CDR2 YSLEER. CDR3 length: 15 residues.

The chain joins TRBV27 to TRBJ2-7, with TRBD1 as a possible D gene (5 bases). This CDR3 is 15 amino acids long. Germline assignment: CDR1 MNHEY and CDR2 SMNVEV (reference sequence). V was pared by 4 bases and J by 2 bases, with 15 bases between. CDR3 in DNA: TGTGCCAGCAGTTCCTCCTCAGGGTTAACCTACGAGCAGTACTTC. It encodes CASSSSSGLTYEQYF.

V is TRBV28 and J is TRBJ2-1; D is ambiguous. The germline CDR1 and CDR2 sequences are MDHEN and SYDVKM. The CDR3 runs to 16 residues. V lost 6 bases and J 0 bases, leaving 15 bases between the germline ends. The CDR3 DNA reads as TGTGCCAGCAGCCCACCCACCCAGAGCTCCTACAATGAGCAGTTCTTC. Translating gives CASSPPTQSSYNEQFF.

The J gene is TRBJ2-3, the V gene TRBV7-2; D remains ambiguous. Trimming pared 1 base from V and 2 bases from J, leaving 7 bases between. Germline-derived CDR1 and CDR2 are SGHTA and FQGNSA. The length of the CDR3 is 14 residues. CDR3: CASSLVAFTDTQYF. CDR3 sequence (DNA): TGTGCCAGCAGCTTAGTGGCCTTCACAGATACGCAGTATTTT.

The V gene is TRBV18, the J gene TRBJ2-7; perhaps TRBD1 as D (5 bases). The CDR3 runs 16 residues. Germline CDR1 KGHSH, CDR2 LQKENI. Trimming pared 3 bases from V and 1 base from J, leaving 16 bases between. CDR3 DNA: TGTGCCAGCTCACCCTGGCAGCTTAAGGGGTCCTACGAGCAGTACTTC. Residues: CASSPWQLKGSYEQYF.

In its sample, this clone was seen a few times. The chain links TRBV14 to TRBJ1-1; no firm D call. The CDR3 contains 15 residues. V was cut by 0 bases and J by 2 bases, with 10 bases left in between. Looked up from germline, CDR1 is SGHDN and CDR2 is FVKESK. The CDR3 here is CASSQDVWPNTEAFF. In DNA, the CDR3 is TGTGCCAGCAGCCAAGATGTATGGCCAAACACTGAAGCTTTCTTT. Full variable domain (outside the CDR3, taken from reference TRBV14 and TRBJ1-1): EAGVTQFPSHSVIEKGQTVTLRCDPISGHDNLYWYRRVMGKEIKFLLHFVKESKQDESGMPNNRFLAERTGGTYSTLKVQPAELEDSGVYFCASSQDVWPNTEAFFGQGTRLTVV.

This clone was observed a few times. V gene TRBV2 combines with J gene TRBJ2-1; D is perhaps TRBD1 or TRBD2 (5 bases each). Trimming took off 8 bases at V and 8 bases at J, with 16 bases between the two ends. This CDR3 spans 13 amino acids. Germline V gene lookup returns CDR1 SNHLY and CDR2 FYNNEI. CDR3 coding DNA: TGTGCCAGCGGGACCCATGAGAGGTATGAGCAGTTCTTC. Protein sequence: CASGTHERYEQFF.

The chain uses TRBV7-2 and TRBJ2-5, with TRBD2 as a possible D gene (6 bases). The ends were cut back, 5 bases at V and 1 base at J, with 11 bases in the middle. This CDR3 is 14 amino acids long. In germline, CDR1 is SGHTA, CDR2 FQGNSA. Written as DNA, the CDR3 is TGTGCCAGCAGCCGTGGGACTTTCCAAGAGACCCAGTACTTC. Its protein product is CASSRGTFQETQYF.

This chain connects TRBV4-1 to TRBJ2-7, with 11 bases identical to TRBD2. Germline V gene lookup returns CDR1 MGHRA and CDR2 YSYEKL. Trimming removed 5 bases from V and 2 bases from J; junction bases left unmatched: 5. This CDR3 region has 15 residues. CDR3 nucleotide sequence: TGCGCCAGCAGCTCCGGGACTAGCGGACCCTACGAGCAGTACTTC. It yields the protein CASSSGTSGPYEQYF.

This chain links TRBV11-2 with TRBJ2-7, with D possibly being TRBD1 (6 bases). Germline values: CDR1 SGHAT, CDR2 FQNNGV. CDR3 length: 15 residues. Trimming stripped 4 bases from V and 2 bases from J, with 15 bases between. The CDR3 DNA reads TGTGCCAGCAGCTCCTACAGGGACCGGGCCTACGAGCAGTACTTC. This translates into CASSSYRDRAYEQYF.

The J gene is TRBJ2-5, the V gene TRBV7-7; 13 bases line up with TRBD2. The CDR3 loop spans 15 amino acids. Per germline, CDR1 SSHAT and CDR2 FNYEAQ (reference sequence). The junction had 2 bases not matched to a gene; V was cut back by 4 bases and J by 3 bases. The CDR3 region has the DNA TGTGCCAGCAGCTCGGGACTAGCGGGAAAAGAGACCCAGTACTTC. Translating it yields CASSSGLAGKETQYF.

The V call is TRBV7-9, the J call TRBJ1-4; D remains unclear. V lost 0 bases, J lost 4 bases, and 12 bases lay in between. CDR1 is SEHNR, CDR2 FQNEAQ, per germline (reference sequence). The CDR3 spans 16 residues. The CDR3 loop is CASSLASWAGNEKLFF. CDR3 coding DNA: TGTGCCAGCAGCTTAGCCTCGTGGGCGGGTAATGAAAAACTGTTTTTT.

The chain recombines TRBV14 with TRBJ2-1, with TRBD2 identical over 11 bases. The CDR3 covers 14 residues. Germline V gene lookup returns CDR1 SGHDN and CDR2 FVKESK. After removal of 2 bases from V and 11 bases from J, the junction contained 5 bases not matched to a gene. The CDR3, as DNA: TGTGCCAGCAGCCAAACCGGGACTAGCGGTAAGCAGTTCTTC. Its translation: CASSQTGTSGKQFF. The complete variable domain, with remaining parts taken from reference TRBV14 and TRBJ2-1, reads EAGVTQFPSHSVIEKGQTVTLRCDPISGHDNLYWYRRVMGKEIKFLLHFVKESKQDESGMPNNRFLAERTGGTYSTLKVQPAELEDSGVYFCASSQTGTSGKQFFGPGTRLTVL.

The chain couples TRBV4-3 to TRBJ2-1; 8 positions agree with TRBD2. This CDR3 comprises 15 residues. J was trimmed by 9 bases and V by 1 base; bases with no gene match: 8. The germline CDR1 and CDR2 sequences are LGHNA and YSLEER. CDR3 sequence reads: CASSQGGLVGGEQFF. CDR3 nucleotide sequence: TGCGCCAGCAGCCAAGGGGGACTAGTAGGGGGTGAGCAGTTCTTC.

This chain joins TRBV15 and TRBJ1-1; no clear D. This CDR3 is built from 13 residues. V was shortened by 0 bases and J by 2 bases, with 4 bases between the two germline ends. Per the germline V gene, CDR1 is LNHNV and CDR2 is YYDKDF (reference sequence). The CDR3 region is CATSRDRNTEAFF. CDR3 coding DNA: TGTGCCACCAGCAGAGACAGAAACACTGAAGCTTTCTTT.

V is TRBV7-9 and J is TRBJ1-2, with TRBD1 as a possible D gene (6 bases). Trimming took 0 bases from V and 6 from J, leaving 14 bases between them. Germline CDR1 is SEHNR and CDR2 is FQNEAQ (reference sequence). CDR3 size: 15 residues. The CDR3 DNA follows: TGTGCCAGCAGCTTAGCGGGCAGGGGAATAGATGGCTACACCTTC. Translation: CASSLAGRGIDGYTF.

The chain couples TRBV28 to TRBJ2-7; D may be TRBD2 (6 bases). CDR3 size: 14 residues. Germline CDR1 MDHEN, CDR2 SYDVKM. The ends were cut back, 3 bases at V and 4 bases at J, with 13 bases in the middle. CDR3 sequence: CASSFPGVSYEQYF. In nucleotides, the CDR3 is TGTGCCAGCAGTTTCCCGGGGGTGTCGTACGAGCAGTACTTC.

This clone showed up just a few times. The chain has TRBV29-1 and TRBJ2-7; 9 bases agree with TRBD1. Unmatched junction bases numbered 4, after V lost 4 bases and J lost 0 bases. Germline loops: CDR1 SQVTM, CDR2 ANQGSEA. This CDR3 has 14 amino acids. CDR3 sequence (DNA): TGCAGCGTTGGCGGGGGACAGGGCTCCTACGAGCAGTACTTC. Residues: CSVGGGQGSYEQYF.